This TCR beta chain was recorded in a study of spatial heterogeneity in lung cancer. As to time point: sample taken at primary tumor resection. The authors sequenced whole RNA from tumor, nontumor lung or frozen PBMC without sorting. The approximately 79 donors had untreated early-stage non-small cell lung cancer. This clonotype was counted many times. Its matching antigen is unknown. A library made for alpha chains picked up this beta chain off target, so its size means little. MiXCR was run by TCRdb on the 5' RACE reads, yielding one entry per CDR3 protein. This sample has around 6,700 distinct CDR3 sequences, with around 7% found just once. Study-wide points: Ubiquitous expanded tumor TCRs surfaced in blood more at resection than they did at follow-up.

The TCR comes from a male donor with early-stage non-small cell lung cancer. The source material was PBMCs, sampled at surgery.

The CDR3 region has the DNA TGCAGTGCTAGATTGGCAGATACGCAGTATTTT. It is translated as CSARLADTQYF. This chain connects TRBV20-1 to TRBJ2-3; the D is unclear. The germline V gene encodes CDR1 DFQATT and CDR2 SNEGSKA (reference sequence). Between the trimmed V and J ends, which lost 2 bases and 4 bases, there was a span of 4 bases. This CDR3 is built from 11 residues.